The clone carrying this T cell receptor beta chain showed up just a few times. The sample comes from a study of human T cells and chemical hapten exposure. Turning to the study itself: 2% DPC applied to a 2 cm by 2 cm arm area sensitized donors.

V was trimmed by 6 bases and J by 6 bases, leaving 23 bases between them. Germline CDR1 MNHEY, CDR2 SVGEGT. The CDR3 sequence is 16 residues long. The library attached unique molecular identifiers to individual cDNA molecules. TCRdb recomputed calls from the RACE reads with MiXCR, one row per CDR3 protein. This sample has over 300,000 distinct CDR3 sequences, with about 5.1% found just once. As for time point: pre-sensitization, week 0. The treatment is: therapeutic diphenylcyclopropenone sensitization with weekly scalp DPC. The material was whole blood, obtained in connection with sensitization to the hapten diphenylcyclopropenone (DPC). V and J are TRBV6-2 or TRBV6-3 and TRBJ1-1, with D possibly matching TRBD1 (6 bases). The TCR originated in a woman in her fifties or sixties with alopecia areata. Some clones in this sample may be carry-over from other donors' samples. CDR3 region: CASSRGRNRDGAEAFF. The CDR3 DNA sequence: TGTGCCAGCAGCCGAGGTCGAAACAGGGACGGGGCTGAAGCTTTCTTT.